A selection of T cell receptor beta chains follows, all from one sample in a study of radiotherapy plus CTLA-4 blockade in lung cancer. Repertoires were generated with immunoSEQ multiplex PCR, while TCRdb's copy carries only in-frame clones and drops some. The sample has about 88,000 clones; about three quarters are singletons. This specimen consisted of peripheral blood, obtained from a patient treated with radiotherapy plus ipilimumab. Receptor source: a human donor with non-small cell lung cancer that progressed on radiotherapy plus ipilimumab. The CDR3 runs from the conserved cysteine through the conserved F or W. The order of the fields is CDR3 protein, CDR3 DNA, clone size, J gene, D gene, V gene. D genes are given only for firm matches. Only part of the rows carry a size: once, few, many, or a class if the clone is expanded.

CDR3aa: CASSLEGNTEAFF
CDR3nt: TGTGCCAGCAGCTTAGAAGGGAACACTGAAGCTTTCTTT
abundance: few
j_gene: TRBJ1-1
d_gene: NA
v_gene: TRBV7-2

CDR3aa: CASSGGPWGSRNEQFF
CDR3nt: TGTGCCAGCAGTGGAGGGCCCTGGGGAAGTCGCAATGAGCAGTTCTTC
abundance: NA
j_gene: TRBJ2-1
d_gene: NA
v_gene: TRBV6-8

CDR3aa: CASSLDTGELFF
CDR3nt: TGTGCCAGCAGTTTGGACACCGGGGAGCTGTTTTTT
abundance: NA
j_gene: TRBJ2-2
d_gene: NA
v_gene: TRBV27

CDR3aa: CASSLSISYNEQFF
CDR3nt: TGTGCCAGCAGCTTATCAATATCCTACAATGAGCAGTTCTTC
abundance: NA
j_gene: TRBJ2-1
d_gene: NA
v_gene: TRBV7-2

CDR3aa: CATDGLEPGELFF
CDR3nt: TGTGCCACCGACGGGCTAGAGCCCGGGGAGCTGTTTTTT
abundance: NA
j_gene: TRBJ2-2
d_gene: NA
v_gene: TRBV19

CDR3aa: CASSVGRANSYEQYF
CDR3nt: TGTGCCAGCAGTGTGGGTCGGGCGAACTCCTACGAGCAGTACTTC
abundance: NA
j_gene: TRBJ2-7
d_gene: NA
v_gene: TRBV27

CDR3aa: CATREGINSYEQYF
CDR3nt: TGCGCCACCCGCGAGGGGATCAACTCATACGAGCAGTACTTC
abundance: few
j_gene: TRBJ2-7
d_gene: NA
v_gene: TRBV10-2

CDR3aa: CASSREGGYNEQFF
CDR3nt: TGTGCCAGCAGCCGCGAGGGGGGGTACAATGAGCAGTTCTTC
abundance: NA
j_gene: TRBJ2-1
d_gene: NA
v_gene: TRBV2

CDR3aa: CASRQGSEKLFF
CDR3nt: TGTGCCAGCCGACAGGGTAGTGAAAAACTGTTTTTT
abundance: few
j_gene: TRBJ1-4
d_gene: TRBD1
v_gene: TRBV25-1

CDR3aa: CASSHPTGYQETQYF
CDR3nt: TGTGCCAGCAGCCATCCGACAGGGTACCAAGAGACCCAGTACTTC
abundance: NA
j_gene: TRBJ2-5
d_gene: TRBD1
v_gene: TRBV7-3

CDR3aa: CASSQLSTAQETQYF
CDR3nt: TGTGCCAGCAGCCAACTCTCGACAGCCCAAGAGACCCAGTACTTC
abundance: many
j_gene: TRBJ2-5
d_gene: NA
v_gene: TRBV2

CDR3aa: CASRPGQRNTEAFF
CDR3nt: TGTGCCAGCAGACCGGGACAGCGGAACACTGAAGCTTTCTTT
abundance: NA
j_gene: TRBJ1-1
d_gene: TRBD1
v_gene: TRBV6-1

CDR3aa: CASSLGQGDEQYF
CDR3nt: TGTGCCAGCAGCCTGGGACAGGGGGACGAGCAGTACTTC
abundance: NA
j_gene: TRBJ2-7
d_gene: TRBD1
v_gene: TRBV11-3

CDR3aa: CSISGRGDTDTQYF
CDR3nt: TGCAGCATTAGCGGGAGGGGGGACACAGATACGCAGTATTTT
abundance: NA
j_gene: TRBJ2-3
d_gene: TRBD2
v_gene: TRBV29-1

CDR3aa: CASSLERGSTYEQYF
CDR3nt: TGTGCCAGCAGCTTAGAACGGGGATCGACCTACGAGCAGTACTTC
abundance: few
j_gene: TRBJ2-7
d_gene: NA
v_gene: TRBV11-3

CDR3aa: CASSETAAGGYTF
CDR3nt: TGTGCCAGCAGTGAGACGGCGGCAGGGGGCTACACCTTC
abundance: few
j_gene: TRBJ1-2
d_gene: NA
v_gene: TRBV2

CDR3aa: CASSGPTDADIQYF
CDR3nt: TGTGCCAGCAGTGGGCCTACGGACGCGGACATTCAGTACTTC
abundance: NA
j_gene: TRBJ2-4
d_gene: NA
v_gene: TRBV2

CDR3aa: CASSYDSRDEQFF
CDR3nt: TGTGCCAGCAGTTATGATAGCAGAGATGAGCAGTTCTTC
abundance: NA
j_gene: TRBJ2-1
d_gene: NA
v_gene: TRBV2

CDR3aa: CASKLRGSAHTEAFF
CDR3nt: TGTGCCAGCAAGTTGCGAGGTTCCGCGCACACTGAAGCTTTCTTT
abundance: NA
j_gene: TRBJ1-1
d_gene: NA
v_gene: TRBV28

CDR3aa: CASRIDRITYEQYF
CDR3nt: TGTGCCAGCAGGATAGACAGAATCACCTACGAGCAGTACTTC
abundance: few
j_gene: TRBJ2-7
d_gene: NA
v_gene: TRBV2

CDR3aa: CASSSGTGTDTQYF
CDR3nt: TGTGCCAGCAGCTCCGGGACAGGGACAGATACGCAGTATTTT
abundance: NA
j_gene: TRBJ2-3
d_gene: TRBD1
v_gene: TRBV5-6

CDR3aa: CASSFGGRANTGELFF
CDR3nt: TGTGCCAGCAGTTTCGGCGGGAGGGCTAACACCGGGGAGCTGTTTTTT
abundance: medium-sized
j_gene: TRBJ2-2
d_gene: TRBD2
v_gene: TRBV28

CDR3aa: CASSFGGNSYEQYF
CDR3nt: TGTGCCAGCAGTTTCGGCGGCAACTCCTACGAGCAGTACTTC
abundance: once
j_gene: TRBJ2-7
d_gene: NA
v_gene: TRBV27